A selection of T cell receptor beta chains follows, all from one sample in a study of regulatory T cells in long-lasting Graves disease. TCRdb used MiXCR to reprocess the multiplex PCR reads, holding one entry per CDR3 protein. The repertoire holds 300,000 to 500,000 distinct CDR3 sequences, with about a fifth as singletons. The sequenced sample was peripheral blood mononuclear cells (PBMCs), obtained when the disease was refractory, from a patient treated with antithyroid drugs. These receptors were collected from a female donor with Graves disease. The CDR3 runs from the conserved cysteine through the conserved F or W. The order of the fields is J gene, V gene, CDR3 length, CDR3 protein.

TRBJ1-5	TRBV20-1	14	CSAEDRVSNQLQHF
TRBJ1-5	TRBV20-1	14	CSARDRVPNQPQHF
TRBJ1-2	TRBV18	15	CASSLGTGGVYGYTF
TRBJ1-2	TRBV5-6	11	CASSFGDGYTF
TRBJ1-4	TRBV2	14	CASSEGQTNEKLFF
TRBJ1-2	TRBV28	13	CASSRSLKYGYTF
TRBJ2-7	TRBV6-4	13	CASRVPGDNEQYF
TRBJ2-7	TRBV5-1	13	CASSSVEKDEQYF
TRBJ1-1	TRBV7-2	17	CASSLRDRGSWNTEAFF
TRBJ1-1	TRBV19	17	CASSIDLVGQANTEAFF
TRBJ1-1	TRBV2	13	CASIRGQGSEAFF
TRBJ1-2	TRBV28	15	CASSPTPRGVYGYTF
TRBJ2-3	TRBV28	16	CASSPTLAGVTDTQYF
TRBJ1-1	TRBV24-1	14	CATEHGGSYTEAFF
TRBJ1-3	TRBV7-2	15	CASSLERGSGNTIYF
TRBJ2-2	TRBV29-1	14	CSVGAGENTGELFF
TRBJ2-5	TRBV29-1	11	CSVEGGETQYF
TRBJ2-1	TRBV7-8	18	CASRFRKQGQGIYNEQFF
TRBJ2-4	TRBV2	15	CASYLKAGGSSIQYF
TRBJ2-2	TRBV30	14	CAWKDRAGTGELFF
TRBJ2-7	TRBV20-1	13	CSARDPAHYEQYF
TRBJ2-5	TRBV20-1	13	CSARPPGGETQYF
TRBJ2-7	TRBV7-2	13	CASSYDPNYEQYF
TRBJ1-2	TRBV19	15	CASSIGRFSNYGYTF
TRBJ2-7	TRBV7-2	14	CASSLSGRPREQYF
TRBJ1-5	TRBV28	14	CASSLPDSNQPQHF
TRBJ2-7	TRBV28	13	CASSSDPAYEQYF
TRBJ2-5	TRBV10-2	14	CASSGQGLRETQYF
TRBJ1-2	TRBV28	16	CASSGGTGRPNYGYTF
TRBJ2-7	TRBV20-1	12	CSARDGASEQYF
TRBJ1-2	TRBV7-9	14	CASSDQGGNYGYTF
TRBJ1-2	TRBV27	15	CASRGTGQPPYGYTF
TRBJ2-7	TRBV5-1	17	CASSSTPIAGGNYEQYF
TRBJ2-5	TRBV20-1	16	CSARLPLTGGLETQYF
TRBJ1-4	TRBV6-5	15	CASSYSGQVGEKLFF
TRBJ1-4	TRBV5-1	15	CASSLEWKGGEKLFF
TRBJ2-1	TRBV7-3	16	CASSLGSGLANNEQFF
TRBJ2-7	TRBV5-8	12	CASSWSSREQYF
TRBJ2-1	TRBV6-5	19	CASSYLGLLGTSGGNEQFF
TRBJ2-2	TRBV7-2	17	CASSPLTTATNTGELFF
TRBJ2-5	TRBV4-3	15	CASSQSAGVAETQYF
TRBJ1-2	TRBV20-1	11	CSAGQGEGYTF
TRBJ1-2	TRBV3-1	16	CASSQPTGTGIYGYTF
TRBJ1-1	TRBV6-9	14	CASSYVGANTEAFF
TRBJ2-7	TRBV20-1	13	CSAKGRISYEQYF
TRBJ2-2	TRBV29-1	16	CSVVFRDRPNTGELFF